This T cell receptor beta chain was documented in a study of T cells after yellow fever vaccination. For this clonotype: Its cognate antigen is unknown.

The 5'RACE template-switching step produced TCR cDNA and added a universal primer site and UMIs. TCRdb itself ran the 5' RACE reads through MiXCR, one entry per CDR3 protein. The sample contains over 100,000 distinct CDR3 sequences, under 9% of which appear only once. Whole-study results and caveats: Although the secondary response was weaker, it peaked faster, at day 5 versus 15. Clones from primary vaccination mostly reappeared after the booster (96% CD4, about 85% CD8). Shared CD4/CD8 clonotypes were a small share, likely from convergent recombination.

Germline V lookup: CDR1 MNHNS, CDR2 SASEGT. The V and J ends lost 7 bases and 2 bases, in that order; junction bases with no gene match: 6. The CDR3 sequence is 15 residues long. The sequencing here drew on CD8+ T cells sorted from PBMCs, taken 45 days after the yellow fever booster vaccination. This receptor was taken from a man aged 30-40 years who received the YFV17D yellow fever vaccine. The chain links TRBV6-1 to TRBJ2-1; TRBD2 matches 9 bases. The CDR3 DNA reads TGTGCCAGCATAATGACTAGCGGCACCTACAATGAGCAGTTCTTC. Translated: CASIMTSGTYNEQFF.